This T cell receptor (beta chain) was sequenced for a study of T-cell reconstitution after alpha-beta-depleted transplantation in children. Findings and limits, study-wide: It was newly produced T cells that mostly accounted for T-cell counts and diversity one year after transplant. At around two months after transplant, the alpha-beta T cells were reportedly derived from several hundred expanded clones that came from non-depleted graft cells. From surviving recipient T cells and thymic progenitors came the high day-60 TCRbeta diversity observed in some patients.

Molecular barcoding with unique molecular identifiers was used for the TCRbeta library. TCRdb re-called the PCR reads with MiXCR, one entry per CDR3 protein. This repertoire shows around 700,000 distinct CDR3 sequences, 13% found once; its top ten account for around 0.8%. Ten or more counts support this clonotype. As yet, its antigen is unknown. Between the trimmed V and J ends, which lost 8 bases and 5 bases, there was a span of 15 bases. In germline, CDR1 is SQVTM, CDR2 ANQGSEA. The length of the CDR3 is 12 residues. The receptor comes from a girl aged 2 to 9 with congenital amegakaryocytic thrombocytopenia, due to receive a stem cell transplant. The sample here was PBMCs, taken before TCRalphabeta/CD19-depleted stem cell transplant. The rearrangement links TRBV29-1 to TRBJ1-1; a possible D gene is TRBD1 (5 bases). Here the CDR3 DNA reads TGCAGCTGCCGGGGGGTTTGGACTGAAGCTTTCTTT. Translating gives CSCRGVWTEAFF.